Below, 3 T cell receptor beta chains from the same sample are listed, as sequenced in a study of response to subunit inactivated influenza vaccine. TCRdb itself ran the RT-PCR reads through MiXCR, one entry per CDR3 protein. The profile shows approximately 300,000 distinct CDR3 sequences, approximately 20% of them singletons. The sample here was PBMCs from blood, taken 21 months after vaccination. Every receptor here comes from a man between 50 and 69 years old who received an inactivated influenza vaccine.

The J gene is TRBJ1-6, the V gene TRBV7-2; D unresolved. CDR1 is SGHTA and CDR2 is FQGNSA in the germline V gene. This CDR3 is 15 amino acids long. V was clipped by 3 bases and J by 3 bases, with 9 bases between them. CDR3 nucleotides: TGTGCCAGCAGCTTCGAACGGGGCTATAATTCACCCCTCCACTTT. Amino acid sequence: CASSFERGYNSPLHF.

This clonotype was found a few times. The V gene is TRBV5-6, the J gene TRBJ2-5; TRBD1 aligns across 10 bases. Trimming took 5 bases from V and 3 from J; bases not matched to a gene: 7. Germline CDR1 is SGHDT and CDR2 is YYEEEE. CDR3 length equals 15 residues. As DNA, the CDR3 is TGTGCCAGCAGTACCGGACAGGGGGTAAAAGAGACCCAGTACTTC. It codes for CASSTGQGVKETQYF.

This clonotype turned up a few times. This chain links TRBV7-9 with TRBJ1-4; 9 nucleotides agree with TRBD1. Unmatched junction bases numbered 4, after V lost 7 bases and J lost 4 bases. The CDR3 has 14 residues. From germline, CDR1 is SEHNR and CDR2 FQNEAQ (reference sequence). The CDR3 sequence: CASIATGGNEKLFF. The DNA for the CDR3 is TGTGCCAGCATCGCGACAGGGGGTAATGAAAAACTGTTTTTT.